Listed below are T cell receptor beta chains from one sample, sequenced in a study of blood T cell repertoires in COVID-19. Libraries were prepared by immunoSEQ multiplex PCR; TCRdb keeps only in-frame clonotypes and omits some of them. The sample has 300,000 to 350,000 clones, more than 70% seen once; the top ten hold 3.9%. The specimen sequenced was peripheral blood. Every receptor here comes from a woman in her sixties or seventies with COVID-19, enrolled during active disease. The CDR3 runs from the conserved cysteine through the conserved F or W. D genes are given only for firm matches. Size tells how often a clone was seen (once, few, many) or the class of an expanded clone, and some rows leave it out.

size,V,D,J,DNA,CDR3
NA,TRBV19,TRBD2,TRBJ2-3,TGTGCCAGTAGCATATCTAGCGGGGGACCCCGGATCACAGATACGCAGTATTTT,CASSISSGGPRITDTQYF
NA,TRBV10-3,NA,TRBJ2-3,TGTGCCATCAGTGAGTCCCCGGGACTGGGGAAATCAGATACGCAGTATTTT,CAISESPGLGKSDTQYF
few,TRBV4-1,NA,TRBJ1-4,TGCGCCAGCAGCCAAGCGGGGATACAGGAAAAACTGTTTTTT,CASSQAGIQEKLFF
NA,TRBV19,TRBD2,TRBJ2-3,TGTGCCACCCGGGAGGGGGGCGGCGCAGATACGCAGTATTTT,CATREGGGADTQYF
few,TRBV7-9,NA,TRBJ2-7,TGTGCCAGCAGCTCGGGACTTGACGAGCAGTACTTC,CASSSGLDEQYF
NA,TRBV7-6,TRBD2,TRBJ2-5,TGTGCCAGCAGCTTAGGGGGACTAGTTGGGGAGACCCAGTACTTC,CASSLGGLVGETQYF
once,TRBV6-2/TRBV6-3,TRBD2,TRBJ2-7,TGTGCCAGCAGTCGACTGACTAGCGGGGCGAACTACGAGCAGTACTTC,CASSRLTSGANYEQYF
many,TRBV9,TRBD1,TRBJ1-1,TGTGCCAGCAGCCCTCAGGGGGCTGATTCTGAAGCTTTCTTT,CASSPQGADSEAFF
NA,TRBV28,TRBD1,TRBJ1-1,TGTGCCAGCACGACAGGGCGCCAAGCTTTCTTT,CASTTGRQAFF
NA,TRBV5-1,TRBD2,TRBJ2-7,TGCGCCAGCAGCTTGGGGACTAGCGCCCACGAGCAGTACTTC,CASSLGTSAHEQYF
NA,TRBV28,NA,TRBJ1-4,TGTGCCAGCAGTTTTGGGCCAACTAATGAAAAACTGTTTTTT,CASSFGPTNEKLFF
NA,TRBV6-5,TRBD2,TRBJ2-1,TGTGCCAGCTTAGCGGGGGGCTCCTACAATGAGCAGTTCTTC,CASLAGGSYNEQFF
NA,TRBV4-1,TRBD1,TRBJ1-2,TGCGCCAGCAGCCTACAGGGGTTGAGCTATGGCTACACCTTC,CASSLQGLSYGYTF
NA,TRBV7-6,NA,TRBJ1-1,TGTGCCAGCAGCTTAGATCTAGGGGCAGGCGTTTACACTGAAGCTTTCTTT,CASSLDLGAGVYTEAFF
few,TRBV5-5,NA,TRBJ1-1,TGTGCCAGCAGCCCCCGGACGGCGGGGGATGAAGCTTTCTTT,CASSPRTAGDEAFF
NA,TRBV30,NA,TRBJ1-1,TGTGCCTGGAGTGTACCCTCGACAGTAGAAGCTTTCTTT,CAWSVPSTVEAFF
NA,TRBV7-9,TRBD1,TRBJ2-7,TGTGCCAGCAGCCGTGGACAGGGGACGGGGGAGCAGTACTTC,CASSRGQGTGEQYF
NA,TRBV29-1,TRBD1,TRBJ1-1,TGCAGCGGGGGACAGGGGTACATGAACACTGAAGCTTTCTTT,CSGGQGYMNTEAFF
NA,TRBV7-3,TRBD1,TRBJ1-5,TGTGCCAGCAGCCCCGACAGGGGGCAACAGCCCCAGCATTTT,CASSPDRGQQPQHF
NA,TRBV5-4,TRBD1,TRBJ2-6,TGTGCCAGCAGCCCCGGGACAGGGACCTCTGGGGCCAACGTCCTGACTTTC,CASSPGTGTSGANVLTF
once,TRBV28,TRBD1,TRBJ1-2,TGTGCCAGCAGTTTAGGGACAGGCTTGGAGGGCTACACCTTC,CASSLGTGLEGYTF
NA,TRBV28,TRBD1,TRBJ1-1,TGTGCCAGTCTAACAGGGACAGTCATGAACACTGAAGCTTTCTTT,CASLTGTVMNTEAFF
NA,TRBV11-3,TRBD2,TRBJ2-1,TGTGCCAGCAGCCATCGGCGGGGGGGCAGCTCCTACAATGAGCAGTTCTTC,CASSHRRGGSSYNEQFF
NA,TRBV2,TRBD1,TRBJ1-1,TGTGCCAGCAGTGCCCACGACAGGGGCTTCTCTGAAGCTTTCTTT,CASSAHDRGFSEAFF
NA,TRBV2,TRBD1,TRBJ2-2,TGTGCCAGCAGCCAAAACAGGGGGGCCGGGGAGCTGTTTTTT,CASSQNRGAGELFF
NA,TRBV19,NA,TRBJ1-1,TGTGCCAGTACGGAGTTGACAGGCGGTTTCACTGAAGCTTTCTTT,CASTELTGGFTEAFF
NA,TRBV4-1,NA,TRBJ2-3,TGCGCCAGCAGCCAAGATGGGGCGGACACAGATACGCAGTATTTT,CASSQDGADTDTQYF
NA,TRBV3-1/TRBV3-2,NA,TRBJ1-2,TGTGCCAGCAGCTTCAGGGGAGGGAGGGATGGCTACACCTTC,CASSFRGGRDGYTF
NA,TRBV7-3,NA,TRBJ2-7,TGTGCCAGCAGCTTAATGGTTGGTGGCCCTTACGAGCAGTACTTC,CASSLMVGGPYEQYF
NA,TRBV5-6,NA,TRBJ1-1,TGTGCCAGCAGCCTCGTGGGGGCCCGGGTGAACACTGAAGCTTTCTTT,CASSLVGARVNTEAFF
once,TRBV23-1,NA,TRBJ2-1,TGCGCCAGCAGTCAGGAGGGTTGGTCCTACAATGAGCAGTTCTTC,CASSQEGWSYNEQFF
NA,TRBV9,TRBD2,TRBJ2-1,TGTGCCAGCAGCGATGGACTAGCGGGGTACAATGAGCAGTTCTTC,CASSDGLAGYNEQFF
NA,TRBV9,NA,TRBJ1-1,TGTGCCAGCAGCGTAGACCCGAGGGAGGACACTGAAGCTTTCTTT,CASSVDPREDTEAFF
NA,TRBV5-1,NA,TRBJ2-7,TGCGCCAGCAGCCCGCCCGGGACTGTGGCCTACGAGCAGTACTTC,CASSPPGTVAYEQYF
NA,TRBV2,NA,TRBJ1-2,TGTGCCAGCAGAACGGACAGAGGGCGCATTGATGGCTACACCTTC,CASRTDRGRIDGYTF
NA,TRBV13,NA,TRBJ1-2,TGTGCCAGCAGCTTAGGGACAGGAGTTCTATATGGCTACACCTTC,CASSLGTGVLYGYTF
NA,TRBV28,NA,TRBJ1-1,TGTGCCAGCAGTCTGGGCCTCCCTGGAATGAACACTGAAGCTTTCTTT,CASSLGLPGMNTEAFF
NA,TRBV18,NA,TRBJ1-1,TGTGCCAGCACGGAGGGGTGGAGGAACACTGAAGCTTTCTTT,CASTEGWRNTEAFF
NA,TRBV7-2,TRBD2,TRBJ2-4,TGTGCCAGCAGCTTAGAGGCTAGCGGGTACAAAAACATTCAGTACTTC,CASSLEASGYKNIQYF
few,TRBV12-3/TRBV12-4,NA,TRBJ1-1,TGTGCCAGCAGTTTAGAGGCGGGCACTGAAGCTTTCTTT,CASSLEAGTEAFF
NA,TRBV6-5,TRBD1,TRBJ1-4,TGTGCCAGCGGTAGCGGACAGGGGAATGAAAAACTGTTTTTT,CASGSGQGNEKLFF
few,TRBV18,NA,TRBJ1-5,TGTGCCAGCTCACCAGCGGGTAATCAGCCCCAGCATTTT,CASSPAGNQPQHF
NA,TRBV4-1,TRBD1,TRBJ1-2,TGCGCCAGCAGCCCTCTCGGGACAGGGGGCCTACCGTATGGCTACACCTTC,CASSPLGTGGLPYGYTF
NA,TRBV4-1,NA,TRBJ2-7,TGCGCCAGCAGCCAAGCAGGGGCAGTGAGGTCCTACGAGCAGTACTTC,CASSQAGAVRSYEQYF
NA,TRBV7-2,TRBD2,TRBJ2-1,TGTGCCAGCAGCCAGGCCGGGGTAGCGGGAGCCCCCTACAATGAGCAGTTCTTC,CASSQAGVAGAPYNEQFF
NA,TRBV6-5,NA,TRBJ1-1,TGTGCCAGCAGTCGAATAAGGACACTGAACACTGAAGCTTTCTTT,CASSRIRTLNTEAFF
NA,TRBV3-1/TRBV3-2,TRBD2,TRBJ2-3,TGTGCCAGCAGCCACCGACTAGCGGGGGGGCTACAGGGCACAGATACGCAGTATTTT,CASSHRLAGGLQGTDTQYF
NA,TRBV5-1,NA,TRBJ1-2,TGCGCCAGCAGCTTGGACGTAGAAGGCTACACCTTC,CASSLDVEGYTF
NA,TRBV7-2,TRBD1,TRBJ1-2,TGTGCCAGCAGCCAATGGACAGGGGCTAACTATGGCTACACCTTC,CASSQWTGANYGYTF
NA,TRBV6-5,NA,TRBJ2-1,TGTGCCAGCAGTTACGGCGGAAGCTCCTACAATGAGCAGTTCTTC,CASSYGGSSYNEQFF
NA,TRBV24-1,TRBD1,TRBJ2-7,TGTGCCACCAGTGATTCTAGGGACAGGGAAGAGCAGTACTTC,CATSDSRDREEQYF
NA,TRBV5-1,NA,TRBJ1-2,TGCGCCAGCAGCTTTACAGCGGGGAGCTATGGCTACACCTTC,CASSFTAGSYGYTF
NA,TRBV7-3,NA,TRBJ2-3,TGTGCCAGCAGCAATAGGGGCGGAATGTCTAGCACAGATACGCAGTATTTT,CASSNRGGMSSTDTQYF
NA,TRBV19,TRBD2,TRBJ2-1,TGTGCCAGTAGTATCCGACTAGCGGGGCGCTACAATGAGCAGTTCTTC,CASSIRLAGRYNEQFF
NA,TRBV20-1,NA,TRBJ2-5,TGCAGTGCTAGTAAGTCCAGCCAAGAGACCCAGTACTTC,CSASKSSQETQYF
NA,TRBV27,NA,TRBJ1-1,TGTGCCAGTAGAGTCGGGATTGGAAACACTGAAGCTTTCTTT,CASRVGIGNTEAFF